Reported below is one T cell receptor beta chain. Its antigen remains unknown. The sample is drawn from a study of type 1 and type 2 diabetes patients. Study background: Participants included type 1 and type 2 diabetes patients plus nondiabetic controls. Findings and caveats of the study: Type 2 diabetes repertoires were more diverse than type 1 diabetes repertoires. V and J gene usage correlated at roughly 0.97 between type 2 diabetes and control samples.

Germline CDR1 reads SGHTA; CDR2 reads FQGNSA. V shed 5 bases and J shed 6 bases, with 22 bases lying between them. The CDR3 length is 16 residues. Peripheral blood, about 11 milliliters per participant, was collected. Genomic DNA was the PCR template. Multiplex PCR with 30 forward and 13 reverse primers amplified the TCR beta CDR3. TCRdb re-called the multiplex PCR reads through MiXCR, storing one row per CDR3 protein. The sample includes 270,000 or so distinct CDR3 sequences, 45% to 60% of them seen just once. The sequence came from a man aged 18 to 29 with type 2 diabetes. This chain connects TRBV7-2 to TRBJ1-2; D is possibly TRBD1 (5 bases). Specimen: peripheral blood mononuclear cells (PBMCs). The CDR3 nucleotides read TGTGCCAGCAGCCCCGGGCGTGGGGAGGGGATACATGGCTACACCTTC. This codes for CASSPGRGEGIHGYTF. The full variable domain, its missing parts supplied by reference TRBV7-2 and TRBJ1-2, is GAGVSQSPSNKVTEKGKDVELRCDPISGHTALYWYRQSLGQGLEFLIYFQGNSAPDKSGLPSDRFSAERTGGSVSTLTIQRTQQEDSAVYLCASSPGRGEGIHGYTFGSGTRLTVV.